Following are 28 T cell receptor beta chains from one sample sequenced in a study of OX40 agonist ivuxolimab in advanced cancers. Produced via immunoSEQ multiplex PCR; TCRdb's table is partial and in-frame only. The repertoire has approximately 47,000 clones, about 83% of them found once; the top ten carry 10%. Sample: CD4+ or CD8+ T cells sorted from blood, taken in a trial of the OX40 agonist ivuxolimab. All receptors come from an adult with an advanced solid tumor such as melanoma, head and neck, liver or kidney cancer.

There are a few counts of this clone. J is TRBJ2-1 and V is TRBV15; perhaps TRBD1 as D (6 bases). Germline CDR1 reads LNHNV; CDR2 reads YYDKDF (reference sequence). Trimming pared 5 bases from V and 8 bases from J, leaving 22 bases between. The CDR3 has 16 amino acids. The CDR3 reads CATSGWDTQKADEQFF. The CDR3 DNA sequence: TGTGCCACCAGCGGCTGGGACACCCAAAAAGCAGATGAGCAGTTCTTC.

The chain employs TRBV27 and TRBJ1-3, with D unresolved. Germline V lookup: CDR1 MNHEY, CDR2 SMNVEV (reference sequence). The germline V and J ends were trimmed by 8 bases and 4 bases, with 12 bases remaining between them. The CDR3 runs 13 residues. CDR3 bases: TGTGCCAGCGGAACAGCGGTGGGAAACACCATATATTTT. Amino acids: CASGTAVGNTIYF.

This chain connects TRBV9 to TRBJ2-7; 7 positions agree with TRBD1. The germline V gene encodes CDR1 SGDLS and CDR2 YYNGEE. The length of the CDR3 is 16 residues. The J segment lost 2 bases and the V segment lost 0 bases, leaving 8 bases of the junction unmatched. The CDR3 spells CASSVDVRQGPYEQYF. The CDR3 DNA is TGTGCCAGCAGCGTAGATGTCCGACAGGGTCCCTACGAGCAGTACTTC.

The chain joins TRBV13 to TRBJ2-5, with D possibly TRBD1 on 6 matching bases. CDR3 length equals 13 residues. The germline V gene encodes CDR1 PRHDT and CDR2 FYEKMQ (reference sequence). The V and J ends lost 1 base and 6 bases respectively, with 9 bases between them. The CDR3 nucleotides are TGTGCCAGCAGCTTAGAGGGGGAGCAGACCCAGTACTTC. Amino acids: CASSLEGEQTQYF.

The CDR3 loop is CASTSGNQPQHF. The CDR3 coding sequence is TGTGCCAGCACCTCGGGGAATCAGCCCCAGCATTTT. The J gene is TRBJ1-5, the V gene TRBV6-5; D gene ambiguous. Germline V gives CDR1 MNHEY, CDR2 SVGAGI. The V gene lost 7 bases and the J gene lost 4 bases, with 8 bases spanning the gap. This CDR3 contains 12 residues.

The chain joins TRBV7-6 to TRBJ2-3; the match to TRBD1 covers 8 bases. Germline CDR1 and CDR2: SGHVS and FNYEAQ. This CDR3 comprises 16 residues. Trimming at V came to 5 bases and at J to 4 bases, leaving 11 bases not matched to a gene. The CDR3 nucleotides are TGTGCCAGCAGCGAGGGACCAGGGGGCGCCTCAGATACGCAGTATTTT. This gives the protein CASSEGPGGASDTQYF. Full variable domain (remainder filled in from reference TRBV7-6 and TRBJ2-3): GAGVSQSPRYKVTKRGQDVALRCDPISGHVSLYWYRQALGQGPEFLTYFNYEAQQDKSGLPNDRFSAERPEGSISTLTIQRTEQRDSAMYRCASSEGPGGASDTQYFGPGTRLTVL.

The rearrangement uses TRBV10-3 and TRBJ2-5; D might be TRBD1 (5 bases). CDR3 length: 13 residues. CDR1 ENHRY and CDR2 SYGVKD come from the germline V gene. CDR3 region: CALAARAQETQYF. The CDR3 DNA reads TGTGCTCTCGCGGCCAGGGCGCAAGAGACCCAGTACTTC.

This chain uses TRBV6-1 with TRBJ2-3; weak D call: TRBD2 (6 bases). Per germline, CDR1 MNHNS and CDR2 SASEGT. V shed 3 bases and J shed 2 bases, with 21 bases lying between them. CDR3 length: 18 amino acids. CDR3 DNA: TGTGCCAGCAGTGAGGTTGGGACGGCGGGGTGGACCACAGATACGCAGTATTTT. Its translation: CASSEVGTAGWTTDTQYF.

This clone was observed once. The chain links TRBV5-4 to TRBJ1-2; tentatively, D is TRBD1 (6 bases). V was shortened by 10 bases and J by 0 bases, with 22 bases between the two germline ends. The CDR3 runs to 16 residues. Germline assignment: CDR1 SGHNT and CDR2 YYREEE (reference sequence). This CDR3 reads CASRLVGQDPNYGYTF. As DNA, the CDR3 is TGTGCCTCGCGTCTTGTGGGACAAGACCCTAACTATGGCTACACCTTC.

The genes are TRBV6-1 and TRBJ1-1; D is undetermined. Germline V CDR1 and CDR2: MNHNS, SASEGT. V lost 8 bases to trimming and J lost 4 bases, with 20 bases between them. The CDR3 covers 15 residues. The CDR3 region has the DNA TGTGCCAGCGATGTGTATAGGGCGGGAGGCACTGAAGCTTTCTTT. Its translation is CASDVYRAGGTEAFF.

The V and J genes are TRBV6-5 and TRBJ1-1; 7 bases align to TRBD1. The CDR3 has 14 amino acids. V lost 5 bases, J lost 5 bases, and 8 bases stayed unmatched. The germline V gene has CDR1 MNHEY and CDR2 SVGAGI. This chain's CDR3 is CASSARDRLTEAFF. CDR3 coding DNA: TGTGCCAGCAGTGCTCGGGACAGACTAACTGAAGCTTTCTTT.

This clone is judged medium-sized. The chain carries TRBV4-2 and TRBJ1-1, with TRBD1 matching 10 bases. This CDR3 spans 14 amino acids. Germline CDR1 is LGHNA and CDR2 is YNFKEQ. After removal of 1 base from V and 13 bases from J, the junction contained 9 bases not matched to a gene. The CDR3 region is CASSQGVGTGVVFF. CDR3 sequence (DNA): TGTGCCAGCAGCCAAGGGGTTGGGACAGGGGTAGTTTTCTTT.

This sequence joins TRBV6-4 and TRBJ1-6, with TRBD1 matching over 7 bases. Germline CDR1 reads MRHNA; CDR2 reads SNTAGT. This CDR3 region has 16 residues. Trimming cost V 3 bases and J 3 bases; bases outside gene matches: 5. DNA for the CDR3: TGTGCCAGCAGTGAGAACAGGGGTGACTATAATTCACCCCTCCACTTT. This gives the protein CASSENRGDYNSPLHF.

This rearrangement joins TRBV15 to TRBJ1-5, with 7 bases matching TRBD1. V lost 3 bases, J lost 5 bases, and 4 bases stayed unmatched. CDR1 is LNHNV, CDR2 YYDKDF, per germline (reference sequence). The CDR3 sequence is 14 residues long. CDR3: CATSRTGSHQPQHF. Here the CDR3 DNA reads TGTGCCACCAGCAGGACAGGGAGTCATCAGCCCCAGCATTTT.

V is TRBV27 and J is TRBJ2-1; the match to TRBD2 covers 8 bases. The length of the CDR3 is 16 residues. In germline, CDR1 is MNHEY, CDR2 SMNVEV (reference sequence). With 5 bases clipped from V and 2 bases from J, the junction kept 8 bases outside the gene matches. The CDR3 region has the DNA TGTGCCAGCAGTGTCCGGGGGGGGAGCCCCTACAATGAGCAGTTCTTC. Translation: CASSVRGGSPYNEQFF.

The CDR3 sequence: CASSVAGGGGGYNEQFF. In DNA, the CDR3 is TGTGCCAGCAGCGTAGCTGGGGGCGGGGGAGGGTACAATGAGCAGTTCTTC. The chain is built from TRBV9 and TRBJ2-1; perhaps TRBD2 as D (7 bases). Trimming took 0 bases from V and 4 from J, leaving 17 bases between them. Germline assignment: CDR1 SGDLS and CDR2 YYNGEE. The CDR3 totals 17 residues.

The chain joins TRBV9 to TRBJ2-7; tentative D call: TRBD2 (6 bases). Germline V gene data show CDR1 as SGDLS and CDR2 as YYNGEE. Between the trimmed V and J ends, which lost 4 bases and 2 bases, there was a span of 16 bases. This CDR3 contains 15 residues. The CDR3 sequence is CASSRTGTSAYEQYF. CDR3 DNA: TGTGCCAGCAGCCGTACCGGGACTTCCGCCTACGAGCAGTACTTC.

CDR3 protein: CASSFDDRSNQPQHF. Written as DNA, the CDR3 is TGTGCCAGCAGCTTTGACGACAGAAGCAATCAGCCCCAGCATTTT. This chain links TRBV7-9 with TRBJ1-5; a possible D gene is TRBD1 (5 bases). Trimming took off 3 bases at V and 1 base at J, with 10 bases between the two ends. From germline, CDR1 is SEHNR and CDR2 FQNEAQ (reference sequence). The CDR3 loop spans 15 amino acids.

This chain uses TRBV6-5 with TRBJ2-1, with D possibly TRBD2 on 6 matching bases. Germline V gene data show CDR1 as MNHEY and CDR2 as SVGAGI. This CDR3 has 16 amino acids. V dropped 4 bases and J dropped 4 bases, with 17 bases sitting between them. The CDR3 DNA is TGTGCCAGCAGTTTCCGTGGAGGGTTTCGGTACAATGAGCAGTTCTTC. This encodes CASSFRGGFRYNEQFF.

Comments on this clone: This sample also contains other DNA sequences that code for the same CDR3. This chain connects TRBV6-1 to TRBJ2-5; 11 bases match TRBD2. V was pared by 2 bases and J by 1 base, with 0 bases of the junction left unmatched. The germline gives CDR1 MNHNS, CDR2 SASEGT. This CDR3 region has 15 residues. In DNA form, the CDR3 reads TGTGCCAGCAGTGAACTAGCGGGGGGCCAAGAGACCCAGTACTTC. As protein: CASSELAGGQETQYF.

The chain uses TRBV29-1 and TRBJ2-6, with TRBD1 matching 8 bases. CDR3 length equals 17 residues. The J segment lost 0 bases and the V segment lost 4 bases, leaving 8 bases of the junction unmatched. Germline V lookup: CDR1 SQVTM, CDR2 ANQGSEA. The CDR3 DNA reads TGCAGCGTTGTGGGACAGGTCCTTTTCTCTGGGGCCAACGTCCTGACTTTC. Protein product: CSVVGQVLFSGANVLTF.

The chain combines TRBV27 with TRBJ1-6; TRBD1 might be the D (5 bases). This CDR3 is built from 14 residues. Germline V CDR1 and CDR2: MNHEY, SMNVEV (reference sequence). With 7 bases removed from V and 9 bases from J, the gap between germline ends came to 16 bases. CDR3 nucleotides: TGTGCCAGCACCTGGGGAGGGGACGGTTCACCCCTCCACTTT. Its protein product is CASTWGGDGSPLHF.

This clone occurred a few times. The J gene is TRBJ2-7, the V gene TRBV10-3, with a possible D match to TRBD1 (6 bases). With 0 bases removed from V and 7 bases from J, the gap between germline ends came to 7 bases. There are 12 residues in the CDR3. Germline assignment: CDR1 ENHRY and CDR2 SYGVKD. The CDR3: CAISESRGEQYF. The CDR3 nucleotides read TGTGCCATCAGTGAGTCGAGGGGGGAGCAGTACTTC.

The gene calls are TRBV6-5 and TRBJ1-2; tentatively, D is TRBD1 (6 bases). The CDR3 totals 13 residues. The germline gives CDR1 MNHEY, CDR2 SVGAGI. Trimming took 0 bases from V and 5 from J, leaving 7 bases between them. CDR3 DNA sequence: TGTGCCAGCAGTTACTCCGGACAGTATGGCTACACCTTC. The encoded protein is CASSYSGQYGYTF.

The chain recombines TRBV7-3 with TRBJ2-1; TRBD2 is a possible D gene (5 bases). Germline V lookup: CDR1 SGHTA, CDR2 FQGTGA. V lost 2 bases, J lost 9 bases, and 17 bases lay in between. CDR3 length equals 15 residues. The CDR3 protein is CASSLRGSALVEQFF. CDR3 coding DNA: TGTGCCAGCAGCTTACGAGGGAGCGCCCTCGTTGAGCAGTTCTTC.

V usage is TRBV18 and J usage is TRBJ2-7; D perhaps matches TRBD1 (6 bases). CDR3 length equals 20 residues. The germline gives CDR1 KGHSH, CDR2 LQKENI. The ends were cut back, 2 bases at V and 0 bases at J, with 26 bases in the middle. The CDR3 DNA sequence: TGTGCCAGCTCACCAAGGTCGGGTGTCCAGACGAGGGGGAGCTCCTACGAGCAGTACTTC. Translation gives CASSPRSGVQTRGSSYEQYF.

This clone was observed a single time. V is TRBV7-9 and J is TRBJ1-2, with D unresolved. Trimming removed 2 bases at V and 4 bases at J, with 17 bases between. Per the germline V gene, CDR1 is SEHNR and CDR2 is FQNEAQ (reference sequence). This CDR3 contains 16 residues. This chain's CDR3 is CASSLPYTLWGYGYTF. In DNA, the CDR3 is TGTGCCAGCAGCTTACCCTACACCCTTTGGGGCTATGGCTACACCTTC.

As for this clone: Compared with germline, one end of the junction differs, possibly owing to a read error. This rearrangement joins TRBV7-7 to TRBJ2-1; 9 nucleotides agree with TRBD1. The CDR3 spans 16 residues. The germline CDR1 and CDR2 sequences are SSHAT and FNYEAQ (reference sequence). The chain's CDR3 is CASSMAGTGPYNEQFF. The CDR3 DNA reads as TGTGCTAGCAGCATGGCCGGGACAGGGCCCTACAATGAGCAGTTCTTC. Filled out from reference TRBV7-7 and TRBJ2-1, the complete variable domain reads GAGVSQSPRYKVTKRGQDVTLRCDPISSHATLYWYQQALGQGPEFLTYFNYEAQPDKSGLPSDRFSAERPEGSISTLTIQRTEQRDSAMYRCASSMAGTGPYNEQFFGPGTRLTVL.